The 25 T cell receptor beta chains presented below share a single source sample, sequenced in a study of cytomegalovirus exposure and HLA in healthy donors (dated by TCRdb to the late 2010s). The receptor library was made with the immunoSEQ multiplex PCR assay. For the multiplex PCR, a mixture combining 60 forward primers for TCR Vbeta segments and 13 reverse primers for TCR Jbeta segments was used. The immuneACCESS repertoire file appears here via TCRdb, limited to in-frame rearrangements. These files lack a portion of the clones; in checked studies, under half of the deficit traces to unresolved V genes, and the cause of the others is not known. A total of roughly 200,000 clones appear in this sample, almost 85% of them only once. Together, the top ten hold around 0.46% of the sample. Sequenced sample: PBMCs. These receptors all stem from a woman between 45 and 60 years old in good health and CMV-seronegative.

The rearrangement uses TRBV6-5 and TRBJ2-7, with D possibly being TRBD2 (5 bases). Trimming removed 8 bases from V and 3 bases from J, with 14 bases in between. The CDR3 loop spans 13 amino acids. Germline CDR1 and CDR2: MNHEY and SVGAGI. CDR3 amino acids: CASAIAYHYEQYF. The DNA for the CDR3 is TGTGCCAGCGCCATAGCGTACCACTACGAGCAGTACTTC.

The V gene is TRBV10-1, the J gene TRBJ2-5; D might be TRBD2 (6 bases). Germline loops: CDR1 WNHNN, CDR2 SYGVQD (reference sequence). Trimming removed 0 bases from V and 5 bases from J, with 7 bases in between. This CDR3 comprises 13 residues. The CDR3 region has the DNA TGCGCCAGCAGTGAGTCGGGGGGTGAGACCCAGTACTTC. Translating it yields CASSESGGETQYF.

The J gene is TRBJ1-5, the V gene TRBV6-4; D uncertain. Trimming removed 4 bases from V and 0 bases from J, with 7 bases in between. Germline CDR1 is MRHNA and CDR2 is SNTAGT. The CDR3 spans 14 residues. CDR3 residues: CASSVEYSNQPQHF. DNA of the CDR3: TGTGCCAGCAGTGTGGAGTATAGCAATCAGCCCCAGCATTTT.

The chain employs TRBV4-1 and TRBJ2-5; 8 bases map to TRBD1. Matching the DNA end better, TRBJ2-7 makes the J call doubtful. This CDR3 has 18 amino acids. Germline V gene lookup returns CDR1 MGHRA and CDR2 YSYEKL. The CDR3 region has the DNA TGCGCCAGCAGCCAACGCAATTACGGCAGGGGGCTAACCTACGAGCAGTACTTC. As protein: CASSQRNYGRGLTYEQYF.

This sequence joins TRBV18 and TRBJ1-5; 9 nucleotides agree with TRBD1. V was pared by 8 bases and J by 4 bases, with 6 bases of the junction left unmatched. Germline CDR1 is KGHSH and CDR2 is LQKENI. The CDR3 length is 14 residues. The CDR3 coding sequence is TGTGCCAGCCCCCGGGACAGGGCTAATCAGCCCCAGCATTTT. Amino acid sequence: CASPRDRANQPQHF. Looking up the rest from reference TRBV18 and TRBJ1-5 gives the full variable domain: NAGVMQNPRHLVRRRGQEARLRCSPMKGHSHVYWYRQLPEEGLKFMVYLQKENIIDESGMPKERFSAEFPKEGPSILRIQQVVRGDSAAYFCASPRDRANQPQHFGDGTRLSIL.

This clone was counted a few times. CDR3 bases: TGTGCCAGCAGCCAATCGGGACAGGGGGAATGGTACTTC. It codes for CASSQSGQGEWYF. The chain links TRBV7-2 to TRBJ2-7; 11 nucleotides agree with TRBD1. Germline CDR1 SGHTA, CDR2 FQGNSA. CDR3 length: 13 amino acids. V lost 5 bases to trimming and J lost 12 bases; unmatched junction nucleotides: 9.

The chain links TRBV27 to TRBJ1-5, with TRBD1 identical over 7 bases. Per the germline V gene, CDR1 is MNHEY and CDR2 is SMNVEV (reference sequence). This CDR3 is built from 15 residues. V gave up 5 bases and J gave up 5 bases; unmatched junction bases: 9. DNA of the CDR3: TGTGCCAGCAGTCCCACAGGGGCTTGGGATCAGCCCCAGCATTTT. This sequence encodes CASSPTGAWDQPQHF.

The chain uses TRBV7-2 and TRBJ2-5; a possible D gene is TRBD1 (5 bases). This CDR3 is built from 13 residues. V gave up 7 bases and J gave up 0 bases, with 9 bases separating them. Germline CDR1 and CDR2: SGHTA and FQGNSA. This CDR3 reads CASKNRNQETQYF. Here the CDR3 DNA reads TGTGCCAGCAAGAACAGGAACCAAGAGACCCAGTACTTC.

This sequence joins TRBV11-2 and TRBJ2-7, with D possibly being TRBD2 (5 bases). Germline V gives CDR1 SGHAT, CDR2 FQNNGV. The length of the CDR3 is 15 residues. V lost 5 bases and J 1 base, leaving 15 bases between the germline ends. CDR3 DNA: TGTGCCAGCAGCCCAGTTAGCGTACTTTCCTACGAGCAGTACTTC. Translation: CASSPVSVLSYEQYF.

This clone was seen once. The chain recombines TRBV2 with TRBJ2-6; 7 bases are shared with TRBD1. V lost 6 bases, J lost 3 bases, and 11 bases stayed unmatched. This CDR3 is 17 amino acids long. CDR1 and CDR2 from the germline V gene are SNHLY and FYNNEI. The CDR3 bases are TGTGCCAGCAGCCCCCGACAGGGATCAGATGGGGCCAACGTCCTGACTTTC. Amino acid sequence: CASSPRQGSDGANVLTF.

V usage is TRBV5-1 and J usage is TRBJ1-1; TRBD1 matches at 8 bases. Germline lookup yields CDR1 SGHRS and CDR2 YFSETQ. The CDR3 totals 14 residues. J lost 1 base, V lost 5 bases, and 4 bases had no gene match. CDR3: CASSLGQENTEAFF. In nucleotides, the CDR3 is TGCGCCAGCAGTCTGGGACAGGAGAACACTGAAGCTTTCTTT.

This chain connects TRBV7-4 to TRBJ2-5; 12 positions match TRBD2. This CDR3 spans 18 amino acids. In germline, CDR1 is SGHVT, CDR2 SQSDAQ. J lost 2 bases, V lost 3 bases, and 10 bases had no gene match. The CDR3 protein is CASSLALAGGRCQETQYF. CDR3 sequence (DNA): TGTGCCAGCAGCTTGGCCCTAGCGGGGGGGCGGTGTCAAGAGACCCAGTACTTC.

The chain joins TRBV28 to TRBJ1-1; TRBD1 aligns across 9 bases. The CDR3 is 14 residues long. The germline gives CDR1 MDHEN, CDR2 SYDVKM. The V and J ends lost 7 bases and 7 bases, in that order; junction bases with no gene match: 10. The DNA for the CDR3 is TGTGCCAGCAATCGACAGGGGGGAGGTCGTGAAGCTTTCTTT. Amino acid sequence: CASNRQGGGREAFF.

The rearrangement joins TRBV6-4 to TRBJ2-3; 11 bases align to TRBD1. Germline CDR1 and CDR2: MRHNA and SNTAGT. This CDR3 spans 15 amino acids. V lost 3 bases, J lost 3 bases, and 2 bases stayed unmatched. CDR3 DNA: TGTGCCAGCAGTGAAGGGACAGGGGGGACAGATACGCAGTATTTT. This codes for CASSEGTGGTDTQYF.

This clone was detected only once. The rearrangement joins TRBV27 to TRBJ2-7; tentative D call: TRBD2 (5 bases). The CDR3 totals 17 residues. The V end lost 7 bases, the J end lost 4 bases, and 26 bases lay between the germline ends. CDR1 is MNHEY, CDR2 SMNVEV, per germline (reference sequence). The CDR3, as DNA: TGTGCCAGCAAATATCGAGGGAGCAAGCAAGCAATATACGAGCAGTACTTC. Encoded protein: CASKYRGSKQAIYEQYF.

The CDR3 spells CASSAPYGGGLSTDTQYF. CDR3 nucleotide sequence: TGTGCCAGCAGCGCCCCCTATGGCGGGGGGCTCAGCACAGATACGCAGTATTTT. This sequence joins TRBV7-2 and TRBJ2-3; 8 bases map to TRBD2. Germline V lookup: CDR1 SGHTA, CDR2 FQGNSA. Trimming cost V 5 bases and J 0 bases; bases outside gene matches: 13. CDR3 length: 18 amino acids.

The chain is built from TRBV4-1 and TRBJ1-2; perhaps TRBD1 as D (5 bases). CDR1 and CDR2 (germline): MGHRA, YSYEKL. V was trimmed by 0 bases and J by 4 bases, leaving 9 bases between them. The CDR3 is 14 amino acids. CDR3 protein: CASSQDWQGYGYTF. The CDR3 DNA reads as TGCGCCAGCAGCCAAGATTGGCAGGGCTATGGCTACACCTTC.

The CDR3 nucleotides read TGTGCCAGCAGGGCAGGGTGGACTGAAGCTTTCTTT. Amino acids: CASRAGWTEAFF. V is TRBV6-1 and J is TRBJ1-1; perhaps TRBD1 as D (5 bases). The CDR3 consists of 12 residues. Trimming removed 6 bases at V and 5 bases at J, with 10 bases between. The V gene's germline CDR1 is MNHNS and CDR2 SASEGT.

The gene calls are TRBV18 and TRBJ2-1, with 11 bases matching TRBD2. This CDR3 contains 15 residues. The trim removed 3 bases at V and 4 bases at J, leaving 2 bases unmatched. Germline lookup yields CDR1 KGHSH and CDR2 LQKENI. CDR3 sequence (DNA): TGTGCCAGCTCACCGGGACTAGCGGAATACAATGAGCAGTTCTTC. This encodes CASSPGLAEYNEQFF.

The chain is built from TRBV5-1 and TRBJ2-2, with 9 bases fitting TRBD1. Germline-derived CDR1 and CDR2 are SGHRS and YFSETQ. This CDR3 has 15 amino acids. Trimming removed 3 bases from V and 4 bases from J; junction bases left unmatched: 4. Here the CDR3 DNA reads TGCGCCAGCAGCTGGGGACAGGGTGGCACCGGGGAGCTGTTTTTT. Protein product: CASSWGQGGTGELFF. Full variable domain (remainder filled in from reference TRBV5-1 and TRBJ2-2): KAGVTQTPRYLIKTRGQQVTLSCSPISGHRSVSWYQQTPGQGLQFLFEYFSETQRNKGNFPGRFSGRQFSNSRSEMNVSTLELGDSALYLCASSWGQGGTGELFFGEGSRLTVL.

V usage is TRBV10-3 and J usage is TRBJ2-6; D ambiguous. This CDR3 spans 16 amino acids. Trimming removed 4 bases from V and 0 bases from J, with 10 bases in between. The germline gives CDR1 ENHRY, CDR2 SYGVKD. CDR3: CAISVEPPSGANVLTF. Written as DNA, the CDR3 is TGTGCCATCAGTGTCGAGCCTCCCTCTGGGGCCAACGTCCTGACTTTC.

This sequence joins TRBV2 and TRBJ2-7, with 8 bases matching TRBD2. This CDR3 is built from 13 residues. Per the germline V gene, CDR1 is SNHLY and CDR2 is FYNNEI. The ends lost 8 bases at V and 4 bases at J; junction bases unmatched: 7. The chain's CDR3 is CASGSGSSYEQYF. CDR3 DNA sequence: TGTGCCAGCGGGAGCGGGAGTTCATACGAGCAGTACTTC.

The rearrangement uses TRBV6-5 and TRBJ1-5; 8 nucleotides match TRBD1. The length of the CDR3 is 14 residues. The germline CDR1 and CDR2 sequences are MNHEY and SVGAGI. With V trimmed by 2 bases and J by 5 bases, 2 bases remained unmatched. The CDR3 bases are TGTGCCAGCAGTTACGGACAGGGCGATCAGCCCCAGCATTTT. Its translation: CASSYGQGDQPQHF.

V usage is TRBV4-1 and J usage is TRBJ1-5; perhaps TRBD1 as D (5 bases). V lost 0 bases, J lost 2 bases, and 11 bases lay in between. This CDR3 has 16 residues. Per germline, CDR1 MGHRA and CDR2 YSYEKL. This CDR3 reads CASSQDPGGGNQPQHF. CDR3 in DNA: TGCGCCAGCAGCCAAGATCCGGGAGGGGGCAATCAGCCCCAGCATTTT.

Comment on this clone: The same CDR3 also results from other DNA sequences found in this sample. This sequence joins TRBV7-2 and TRBJ1-5; D ambiguous. The CDR3 length is 13 residues. The V end was cut by 1 base, the J end by 5 bases, with 6 bases between. Germline CDR1 SGHTA, CDR2 FQGNSA. CDR3 DNA sequence: TGTGCCAGCAGCTTAGTCGGGGATCAGCCCCAGCATTTT. It specifies CASSLVGDQPQHF.